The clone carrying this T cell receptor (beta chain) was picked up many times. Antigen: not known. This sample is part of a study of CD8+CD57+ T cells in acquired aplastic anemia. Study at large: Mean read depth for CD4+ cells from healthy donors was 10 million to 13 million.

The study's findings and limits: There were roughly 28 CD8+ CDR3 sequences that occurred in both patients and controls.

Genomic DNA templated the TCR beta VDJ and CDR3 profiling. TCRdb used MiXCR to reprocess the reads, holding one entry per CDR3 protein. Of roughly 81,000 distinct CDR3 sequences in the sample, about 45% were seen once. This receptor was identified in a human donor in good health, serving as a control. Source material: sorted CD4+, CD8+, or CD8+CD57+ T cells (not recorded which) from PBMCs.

The chain's CDR3 is CASSFSRNEQFF. The CDR3 nucleotides are TGTGCCAGCAGCTTTAGCAGAAATGAGCAGTTCTTC. The rearrangement joins TRBV11-2 to TRBJ2-1; the D is unclear. The CDR3 has 12 residues. V was cut by 3 bases and J by 7 bases, with 7 bases left in between. Germline V lookup: CDR1 SGHAT, CDR2 FQNNGV.